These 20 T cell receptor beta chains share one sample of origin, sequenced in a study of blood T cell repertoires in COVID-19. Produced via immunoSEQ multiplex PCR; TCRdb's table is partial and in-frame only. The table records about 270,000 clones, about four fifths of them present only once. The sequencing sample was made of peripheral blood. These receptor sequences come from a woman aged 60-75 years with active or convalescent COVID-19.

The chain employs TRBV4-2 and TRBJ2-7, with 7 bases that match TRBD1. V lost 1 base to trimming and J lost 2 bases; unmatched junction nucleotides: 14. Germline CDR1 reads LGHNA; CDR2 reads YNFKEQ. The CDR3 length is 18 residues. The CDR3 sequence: CASSQASSPGQRPYEQYF. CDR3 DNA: TGTGCCAGCAGCCAAGCCTCTTCACCGGGACAGAGACCCTACGAGCAGTACTTC.

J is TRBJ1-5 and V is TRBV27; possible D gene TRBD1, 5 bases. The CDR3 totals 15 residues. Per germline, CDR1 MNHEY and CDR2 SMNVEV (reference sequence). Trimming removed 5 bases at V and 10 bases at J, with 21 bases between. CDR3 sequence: CASSLGGPGSSPQHF. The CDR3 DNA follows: TGTGCCAGCAGTCTGGGGGGACCGGGATCAAGCCCCCAGCATTTT.

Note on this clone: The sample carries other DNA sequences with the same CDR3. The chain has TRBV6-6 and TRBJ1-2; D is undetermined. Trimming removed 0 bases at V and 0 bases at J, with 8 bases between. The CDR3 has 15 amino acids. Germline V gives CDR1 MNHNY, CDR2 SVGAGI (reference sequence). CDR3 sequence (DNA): TGTGCCAGCAGTTACTCGAGGGCCTCTAACTATGGCTACACCTTC. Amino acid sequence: CASSYSRASNYGYTF.

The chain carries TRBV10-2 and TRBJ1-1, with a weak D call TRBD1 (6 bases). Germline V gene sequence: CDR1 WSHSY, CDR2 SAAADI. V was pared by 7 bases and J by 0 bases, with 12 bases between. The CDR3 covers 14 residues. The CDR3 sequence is CASTPNRVNTEAFF. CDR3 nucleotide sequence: TGCGCCAGCACCCCCAACAGGGTGAACACTGAAGCTTTCTTT.

CDR3 DNA sequence: TGTGCCAGCAGCGGAGGACCGTACGAGCAGTACTTC. This gives the protein CASSGGPYEQYF. The chain carries TRBV7-2 and TRBJ2-7, with D perhaps TRBD2 (5 bases). The CDR3 extends over 12 amino acids. Trimming pared 5 bases from V and 4 bases from J, leaving 9 bases between. Germline CDR1 SGHTA, CDR2 FQGNSA.

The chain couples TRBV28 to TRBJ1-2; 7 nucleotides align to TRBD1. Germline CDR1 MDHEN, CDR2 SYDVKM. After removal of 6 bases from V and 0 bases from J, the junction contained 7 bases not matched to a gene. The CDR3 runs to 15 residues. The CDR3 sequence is CASSGQAPPNYGYTF. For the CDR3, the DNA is TGTGCCAGCAGCGGACAGGCGCCGCCTAACTATGGCTACACCTTC.

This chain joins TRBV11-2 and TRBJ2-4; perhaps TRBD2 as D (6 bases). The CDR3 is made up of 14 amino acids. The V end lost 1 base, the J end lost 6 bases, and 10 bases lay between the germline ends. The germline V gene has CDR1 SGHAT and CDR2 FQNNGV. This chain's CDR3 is CASSLAGSTNIQYF. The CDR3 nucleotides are TGTGCCAGCAGCTTAGCCGGGAGTACAAACATTCAGTACTTC.

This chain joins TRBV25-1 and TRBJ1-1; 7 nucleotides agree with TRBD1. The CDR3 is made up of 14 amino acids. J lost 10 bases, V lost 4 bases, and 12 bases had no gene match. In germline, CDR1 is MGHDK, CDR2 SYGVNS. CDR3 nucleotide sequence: TGTGCCAGCAGTGGACAGGGCACATCGTGGGTAGCTTTCTTT. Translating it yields CASSGQGTSWVAFF.

DNA of the CDR3: TGTGCCAGCAGCCAAAACCGGGACACTGAAGCTTTCTTT. It specifies CASSQNRDTEAFF. The chain recombines TRBV14 with TRBJ1-1; D call uncertain. The CDR3 has 13 amino acids. V was shortened by 2 bases and J by 3 bases, with 7 bases between the two germline ends. Germline V lookup: CDR1 SGHDN, CDR2 FVKESK.

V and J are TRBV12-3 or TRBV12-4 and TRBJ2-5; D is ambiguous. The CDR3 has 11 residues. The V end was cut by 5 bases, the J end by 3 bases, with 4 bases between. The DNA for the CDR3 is TGTGCCAGCAGTCCCAAAGAGACCCAGTACTTC. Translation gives CASSPKETQYF.

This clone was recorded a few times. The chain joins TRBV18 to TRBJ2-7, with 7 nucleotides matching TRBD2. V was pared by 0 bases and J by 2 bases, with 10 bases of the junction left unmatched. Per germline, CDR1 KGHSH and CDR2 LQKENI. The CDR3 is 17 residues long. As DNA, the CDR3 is TGTGCCAGCTCACCACCCCCCTGGGGGGGGTCCCCCTACGAGCAGTACTTC. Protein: CASSPPPWGGSPYEQYF.

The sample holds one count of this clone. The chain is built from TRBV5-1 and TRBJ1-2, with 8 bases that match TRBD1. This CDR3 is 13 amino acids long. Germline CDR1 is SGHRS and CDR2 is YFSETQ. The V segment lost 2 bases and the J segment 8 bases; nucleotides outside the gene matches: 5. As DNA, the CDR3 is TGCGCCAGCAGCTTCGGACAGGGCGGCGGCTACACCTTC. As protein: CASSFGQGGGYTF.

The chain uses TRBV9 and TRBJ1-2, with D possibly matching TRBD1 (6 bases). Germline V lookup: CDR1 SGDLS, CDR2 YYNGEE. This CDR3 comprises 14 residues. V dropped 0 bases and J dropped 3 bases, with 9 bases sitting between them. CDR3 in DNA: TGTGCCAGCAGCGTAGTAGGGGGAGACTATGGCTACACCTTC. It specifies CASSVVGGDYGYTF.

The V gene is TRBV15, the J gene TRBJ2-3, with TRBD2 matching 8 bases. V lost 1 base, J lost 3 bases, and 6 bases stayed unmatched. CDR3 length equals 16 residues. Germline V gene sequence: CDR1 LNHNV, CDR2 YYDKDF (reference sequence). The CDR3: CATSRGRGGLTDTQYF. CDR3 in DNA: TGTGCCACCAGCAGAGGGCGCGGGGGGCTAACAGATACGCAGTATTTT. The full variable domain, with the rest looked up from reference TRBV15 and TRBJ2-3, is DAMVIQNPRYQVTQFGKPVTLSCSQTLNHNVMYWYQQKSSQAPKLLFHYYDKDFNNEADTPDNFQSRRPNTSFCFLDIRSPGLGDTAMYLCATSRGRGGLTDTQYFGPGTRLTVL.

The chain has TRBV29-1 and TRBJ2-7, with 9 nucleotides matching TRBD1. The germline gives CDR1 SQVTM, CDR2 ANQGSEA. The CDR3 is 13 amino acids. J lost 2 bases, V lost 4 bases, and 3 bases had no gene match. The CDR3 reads CSVATGGAYEQYF. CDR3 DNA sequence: TGCAGCGTTGCGACAGGGGGGGCCTACGAGCAGTACTTC.

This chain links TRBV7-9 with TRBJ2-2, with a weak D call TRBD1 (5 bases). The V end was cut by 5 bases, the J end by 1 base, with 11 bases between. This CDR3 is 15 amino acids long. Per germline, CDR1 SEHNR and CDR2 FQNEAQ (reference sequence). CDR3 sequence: CASSPLQGNTGELFF. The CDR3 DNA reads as TGTGCCAGCAGCCCCCTCCAGGGGAACACCGGGGAGCTGTTTTTT.

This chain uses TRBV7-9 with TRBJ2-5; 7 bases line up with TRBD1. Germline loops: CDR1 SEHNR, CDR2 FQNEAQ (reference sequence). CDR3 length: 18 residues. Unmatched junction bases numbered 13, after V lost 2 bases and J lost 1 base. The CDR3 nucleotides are TGTGCCAGCAGCTTACTCACCGGGACAGAAAGTACCCAAGAGACCCAGTACTTC. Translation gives CASSLLTGTESTQETQYF.

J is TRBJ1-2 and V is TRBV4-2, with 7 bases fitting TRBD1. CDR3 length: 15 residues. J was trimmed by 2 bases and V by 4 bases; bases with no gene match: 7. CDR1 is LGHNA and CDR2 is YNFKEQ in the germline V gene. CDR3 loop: CASSLTGASNYGYTF. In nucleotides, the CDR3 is TGTGCCAGCAGCCTCACAGGGGCATCAAACTATGGCTACACCTTC.

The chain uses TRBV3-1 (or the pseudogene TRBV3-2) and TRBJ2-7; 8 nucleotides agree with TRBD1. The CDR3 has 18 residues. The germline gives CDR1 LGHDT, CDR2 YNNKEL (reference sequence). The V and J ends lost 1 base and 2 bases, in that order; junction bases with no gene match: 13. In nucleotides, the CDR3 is TGTGCCAGCAGCCAAGTAACAGGGGGAGTCCGGCCCACCTACGAGCAGTACTTC. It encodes CASSQVTGGVRPTYEQYF.

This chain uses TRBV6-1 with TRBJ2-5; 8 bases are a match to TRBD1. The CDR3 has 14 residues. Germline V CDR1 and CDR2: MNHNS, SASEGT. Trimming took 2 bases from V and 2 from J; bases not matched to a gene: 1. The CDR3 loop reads CASSENRGQETQYF. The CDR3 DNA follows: TGTGCCAGCAGTGAAAACAGGGGGCAAGAGACCCAGTACTTC.